The rows below give T cell receptor beta chains drawn from one sample of a study of T cells expressing NK-cell markers. TCRdb reprocessed the 5' RACE reads and reports one entry per CDR3 protein, with no DNA. Here the sample table reports fewer than 550,000 distinct CDR3 sequences. Specimen: blood T cells: a sorted CD56 or NKG2C T cell subset, CD4+ or CD8+ T cells, or bulk PBMC T cells (not recorded which). The receptors here all came from a woman between 45 and 65 years old in good health. CDR3s include the opening cysteine and the closing phenylalanine or tryptophan. Each record gives: J gene, V gene, CDR3 length, CDR3 protein.

TRBJ2-1,TRBV3-1,15,CASSQGPAGRDEQFF
TRBJ2-7,TRBV14,14,CASSQVLSSYEQYF
TRBJ2-1,TRBV4-1,16,CASSQSRGTLLDEQFF
TRBJ2-5,TRBV18,15,CASSPLRTEKETQYF
TRBJ2-1,TRBV5-5,13,CASSSQGINEQFF
TRBJ2-3,TRBV10-3,17,CAIKALGLAGHTDTQYF
TRBJ1-1,TRBV29-1,12,CSVASVNTEAFF
TRBJ1-2,TRBV20-1,14,CSAGSQDRAKGYTF
TRBJ1-2,TRBV12-3/TRBV12-4,14,CASTFLGRVGGYTF
TRBJ2-3,TRBV20-1,20,CSARDLLLGDWRARADTQYF
TRBJ2-5,TRBV20-1,16,CSARSIGLAGGETQYF
TRBJ2-7,TRBV5-1,13,CASSLDFTDEQYF
TRBJ1-4,TRBV6-5,14,CASTNALSREKLFF
TRBJ2-7,TRBV5-1,16,CASSLLTSGSRHEQYF
TRBJ2-1,TRBV5-1,15,CASTWTSGQYNEQFF
TRBJ1-1,TRBV27,12,CASSAMNTEAFF
TRBJ2-7,TRBV6-2/TRBV6-3,14,CASSYRGQGDEQYF
TRBJ1-6,TRBV11-2,14,CASSLANSNSPLHF
TRBJ2-1,TRBV12-3/TRBV12-4,17,CASSNPIGGTPYNEQFF
TRBJ2-2,TRBV7-7,16,CASSPSLAATGGELFF
TRBJ2-1,TRBV7-8,16,CASSWRLAGVYNEQFF
TRBJ2-1,TRBV12-3/TRBV12-4,16,CASSLRSGSGGNEQFF
TRBJ2-3,TRBV24-1,15,CATSDEGTVTDTQYF
TRBJ2-1,TRBV9,14,CASTKTSGTHEQFF
TRBJ2-3,TRBV6-1,15,CASSESIAGRDTQYF
TRBJ2-7,TRBV16,14,CASSQLAGNYEQYF
TRBJ2-7,TRBV27,13,CASSPSHYWEQYF
TRBJ2-1,TRBV24-1,19,CATSDPLAGGPSPYNEQFF
TRBJ1-3,TRBV12-3/TRBV12-4,15,CASSLMAYSGNTIYF
TRBJ2-2,TRBV27,17,CASSFVVAGGITGELFF
TRBJ2-3,TRBV20-1,14,CSARDWGSQDTQYF
TRBJ2-1,TRBV20-1,13,CSARRMVSYEQFF
TRBJ2-1,TRBV7-9,15,CASSWAGREHNEQFF
TRBJ2-3,TRBV7-9,18,CASSSPDRGRSLTDTQYF
TRBJ1-2,TRBV27,13,CASSSQPLYGYTF
TRBJ2-1,TRBV12-3/TRBV12-4,16,CASTPFGTTAYNEQFF
TRBJ2-1,TRBV10-3,15,CAIESDRTTYNEQFF
TRBJ2-1,TRBV3-1,14,CASSMGTPYNEQFF
TRBJ2-5,TRBV12-3/TRBV12-4,14,CASGTGMGQGTQYF
TRBJ2-3,TRBV12-3/TRBV12-4,16,CASSLWAGRGADTQYF
TRBJ2-3,TRBV18,12,CASSVSEDTQYF
TRBJ2-7,TRBV6-5,15,CASSYSYDATYEQYF